Shown below are 13 T cell receptor beta chains from a single sample sequenced in a study of PD-L1 blockade in urothelial cancer. The method was immunoSEQ multiplex PCR; TCRdb's version includes in-frame clones alone and lacks a portion of them. This table holds roughly 20,000 clones, 88% found once. Sequencing was performed on PBMCs, taken around atezolizumab (anti-PD-L1) treatment. Receptors were obtained from a man aged 45-60 years with urothelial cancer.

V and J are TRBV5-1 and TRBJ1-3; 10 positions match TRBD1. V shed 0 bases and J 0 bases; nucleotides not matched to a gene: 3. CDR3 length: 17 amino acids. Germline CDR1 and CDR2: SGHRS and YFSETQ. This CDR3 reads CASSLGDRGYSGNTIYF. The CDR3 nucleotides are TGCGCCAGCAGCTTGGGGGACAGGGGATACTCTGGAAACACCATATATTTT.

The genes are TRBV21-1 and TRBJ1-5. TRBV21-1 is labeled a pseudogene. The CDR3 consists of 11 residues. The CDR3: CASSINQPQHF. DNA of the CDR3: TGTGCCAGCAGCATAAATCAGCCCCAGCATTTT.

The genes are TRBV7-2 and TRBJ2-7, with 7 bases identical to TRBD2. The CDR3 length is 15 residues. Germline V gene sequence: CDR1 SGHTA, CDR2 FQGNSA. V gave up 5 bases and J gave up 6 bases; unmatched junction bases: 13. CDR3 sequence (DNA): TGTGCCAGCAGCCCCGATATGGGGAGGGCCTCCGAGCAGTACTTC. The encoded protein is CASSPDMGRASEQYF.

The chain combines TRBV27 with TRBJ2-1; 8 positions agree with TRBD2. The CDR3 length is 15 residues. V was clipped by 9 bases and J by 4 bases; unmatched bases: 11. Germline V gene sequence: CDR1 MNHEY, CDR2 SMNVEV (reference sequence). CDR3 nucleotide sequence: TGTGCCAGTCGCCCGGGCGGGGGGCTTTACAATGAGCAGTTCTTC. It yields the protein CASRPGGGLYNEQFF.

The genes are TRBV6-6 and TRBJ2-5; 8 bases line up with TRBD1. This CDR3 contains 14 residues. Germline trimming cut 5 bases from V and 5 bases from J; bases unmatched to any gene: 7. Germline-derived CDR1 and CDR2 are MNHNY and SVGAGI (reference sequence). The CDR3 sequence: CASSPRTGYETQYF. CDR3 coding DNA: TGTGCCAGCAGTCCTCGGACAGGGTACGAGACCCAGTACTTC.

The chain joins TRBV7-9 to TRBJ2-2; unclear D gene. Germline V gene lookup returns CDR1 SEHNR and CDR2 FQNEAQ (reference sequence). V lost 4 bases and J 0 bases, leaving 9 bases between the germline ends. There are 15 residues in the CDR3. This CDR3 is CASSSPLTNTGELFF. The CDR3 nucleotides are TGTGCCAGCAGCTCTCCACTAACGAACACCGGGGAGCTGTTTTTT.

This clone has a handful of counts. V gene TRBV10-1 combines with J gene TRBJ2-3; 13 bases map to TRBD2. Trimming removed 4 bases from V and 1 base from J; junction bases left unmatched: 2. CDR1 and CDR2 (germline): WNHNN, SYGVQD (reference sequence). CDR3 length: 16 residues. The CDR3 DNA follows: TGCGCCAGCAGTGGGGGACTAGCGGGGCGCACAGATACGCAGTATTTT. Translating gives CASSGGLAGRTDTQYF.

CDR3 loop: CASSQERDQPQHF. The CDR3 region has the DNA TGCGCCAGCAGCCAAGAGAGGGATCAGCCCCAGCATTTT. V gene TRBV4-3 combines with J gene TRBJ1-5; no clear D gene. V was cut by 0 bases and J by 5 bases, with 5 bases left in between. Per the germline V gene, CDR1 is LGHNA and CDR2 is YSLEER. This CDR3 comprises 13 residues.

The chain joins TRBV19 to TRBJ1-6; no reliable D call. V was cut by 10 bases and J by 5 bases, with 12 bases left in between. Germline-derived CDR1 and CDR2 are LNHDA and SQIVND (reference sequence). This CDR3 has 13 residues. The DNA of the CDR3 is TGTGCCACCGCAGTAATGGATAATTCACCCCTCCACTTT. Residues: CATAVMDNSPLHF.

The rearrangement links TRBV11-2 to TRBJ1-2; unclear D gene. The germline V and J ends were trimmed by 3 bases and 3 bases, with 14 bases remaining between them. This CDR3 has 15 residues. Per the germline V gene, CDR1 is SGHAT and CDR2 is FQNNGV. CDR3 sequence (DNA): TGTGCCAGCAGCTTGACGAGGGCAGGAGACTATGGCTACACCTTC. It specifies CASSLTRAGDYGYTF.

The chain has TRBV11-3 and TRBJ2-5; TRBD2 matches 10 bases. In germline, CDR1 is SGHNT, CDR2 YENEEA. V was clipped by 5 bases and J by 0 bases; unmatched bases: 18. This CDR3 comprises 20 residues. The CDR3 loop is CASSRGPGLAGVGDQETQYF. The CDR3 DNA follows: TGTGCCAGCAGCAGAGGCCCCGGGCTAGCGGGAGTGGGAGACCAAGAGACCCAGTACTTC. Drawing the rest from reference TRBV11-3 and TRBJ2-5, the complete variable domain is EAGVVQSPRYKIIEKKQPVAFWCNPISGHNTLYWYLQNLGQGPELLIRYENEEAVDDSQLPKDRFSAERLKGVDSTLKIQPAELGDSAVYLCASSRGPGLAGVGDQETQYFGPGTRLLVL.

The chain combines TRBV7-9 with TRBJ1-1; perhaps TRBD1 as D (6 bases). V shed 6 bases and J shed 8 bases, with 13 bases lying between them. The CDR3 has 12 residues. CDR1 SEHNR and CDR2 FQNEAQ come from the germline V gene (reference sequence). The CDR3 spells CASRDSLGEAFF. The CDR3 region has the DNA TGTGCCAGCAGGGACAGTCTTGGCGAAGCTTTCTTT.

The gene calls are TRBV9 and TRBJ2-3; TRBD2 agrees at 7 bases. CDR3 length: 15 residues. From germline, CDR1 is SGDLS and CDR2 YYNGEE. Trimming at V came to 1 base and at J to 1 base, leaving 3 bases not matched to a gene. CDR3 amino acids: CASSVLAGGTDTQYF. CDR3 nucleotide sequence: TGTGCCAGCAGCGTACTGGCGGGAGGCACAGATACGCAGTATTTT.